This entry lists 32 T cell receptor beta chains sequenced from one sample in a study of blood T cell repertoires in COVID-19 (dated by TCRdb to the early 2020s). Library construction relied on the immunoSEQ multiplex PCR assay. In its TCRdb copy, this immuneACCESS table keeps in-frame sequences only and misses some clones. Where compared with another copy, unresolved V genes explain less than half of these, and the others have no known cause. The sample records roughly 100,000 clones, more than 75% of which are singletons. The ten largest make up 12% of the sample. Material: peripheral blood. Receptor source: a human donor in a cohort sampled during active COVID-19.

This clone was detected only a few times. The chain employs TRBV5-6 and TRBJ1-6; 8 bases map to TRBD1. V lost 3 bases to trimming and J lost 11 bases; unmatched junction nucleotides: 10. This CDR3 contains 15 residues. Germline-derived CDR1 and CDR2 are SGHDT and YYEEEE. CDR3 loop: CASSSIDRGATPLHF. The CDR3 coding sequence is TGTGCCAGCAGCTCGATCGACAGGGGAGCAACACCCCTCCACTTT.

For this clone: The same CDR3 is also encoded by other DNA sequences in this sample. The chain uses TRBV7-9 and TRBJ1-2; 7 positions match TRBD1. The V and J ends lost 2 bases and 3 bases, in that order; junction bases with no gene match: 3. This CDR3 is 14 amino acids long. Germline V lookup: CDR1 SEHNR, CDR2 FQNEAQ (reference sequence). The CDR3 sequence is CASSLNRGDYGYTF. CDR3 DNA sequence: TGTGCCAGCAGCTTAAACAGGGGAGACTATGGCTACACCTTC.

CDR3 region: CASSMGTVSTDTQYF. DNA of the CDR3: TGTGCCAGTAGTATGGGGACAGTTAGCACAGATACGCAGTATTTT. The genes are TRBV19 and TRBJ2-3; 7 bases fit TRBD1. V lost 3 bases and J lost 0; bases outside the gene matches: 3. The CDR3 has 15 residues. CDR1 is LNHDA, CDR2 SQIVND, per germline (reference sequence).

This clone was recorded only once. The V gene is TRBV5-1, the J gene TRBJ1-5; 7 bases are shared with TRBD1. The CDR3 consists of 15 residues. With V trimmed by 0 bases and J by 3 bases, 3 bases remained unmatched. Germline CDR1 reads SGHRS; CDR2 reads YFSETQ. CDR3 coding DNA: TGCGCCAGCAGCTTGGGAGGACAGGACAATCAGCCCCAGCATTTT. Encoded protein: CASSLGGQDNQPQHF.

The CDR3 region has the DNA TGTGCCAGCAGTCGCCGGAGTCCGGCGGGGGAGCCCCAGCATTTT. This sequence encodes CASSRRSPAGEPQHF. The chain links TRBV6-5 to TRBJ1-5; the D gene is possibly TRBD1 (5 bases). CDR1 is MNHEY, CDR2 SVGAGI, per germline. The V and J ends lost 5 bases and 8 bases respectively, with 19 bases between them. CDR3 length equals 15 residues.

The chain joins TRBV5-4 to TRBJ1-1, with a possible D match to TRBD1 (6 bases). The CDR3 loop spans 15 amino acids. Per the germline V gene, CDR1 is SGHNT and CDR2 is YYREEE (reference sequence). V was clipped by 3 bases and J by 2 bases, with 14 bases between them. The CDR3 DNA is TGTGCCAGCAGCTCGACAGGTTTCTTCAACACTGAAGCTTTCTTT. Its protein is CASSSTGFFNTEAFF.

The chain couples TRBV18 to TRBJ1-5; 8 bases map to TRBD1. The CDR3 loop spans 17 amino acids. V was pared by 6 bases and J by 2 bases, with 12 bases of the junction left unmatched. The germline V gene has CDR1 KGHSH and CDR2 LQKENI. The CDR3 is CASSPGTGPRGNQPQHF. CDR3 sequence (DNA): TGTGCCAGCTCCCCCGGGACAGGCCCACGAGGCAATCAGCCCCAGCATTTT.

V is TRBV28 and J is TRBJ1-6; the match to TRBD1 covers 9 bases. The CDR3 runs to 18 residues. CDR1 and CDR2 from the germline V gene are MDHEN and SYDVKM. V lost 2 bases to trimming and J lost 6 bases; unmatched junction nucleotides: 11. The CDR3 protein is CASSLGTGGGWLNSPLHF. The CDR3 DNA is TGTGCCAGCAGTTTAGGTACAGGGGGCGGTTGGCTTAATTCACCCCTCCACTTT.

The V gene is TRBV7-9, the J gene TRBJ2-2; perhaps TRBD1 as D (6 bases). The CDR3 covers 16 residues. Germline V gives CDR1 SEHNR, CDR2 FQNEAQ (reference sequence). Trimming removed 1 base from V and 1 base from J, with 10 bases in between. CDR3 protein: CASSLGGTQNTGELFF. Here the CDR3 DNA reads TGTGCCAGCAGCTTAGGGGGGACACAGAACACCGGGGAGCTGTTTTTT.

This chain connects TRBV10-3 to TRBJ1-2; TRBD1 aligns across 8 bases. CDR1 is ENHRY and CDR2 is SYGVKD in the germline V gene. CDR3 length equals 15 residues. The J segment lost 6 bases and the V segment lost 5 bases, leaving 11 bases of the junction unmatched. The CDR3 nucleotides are TGTGCCATCAGTCAGACCACAGGGGGGACGGATGGCTACACCTTC. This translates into CAISQTTGGTDGYTF.

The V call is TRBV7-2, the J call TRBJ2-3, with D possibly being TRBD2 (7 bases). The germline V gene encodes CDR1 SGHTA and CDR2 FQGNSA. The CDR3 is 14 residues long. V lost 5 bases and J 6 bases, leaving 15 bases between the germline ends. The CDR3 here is CASSLRGGGDTQYF. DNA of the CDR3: TGTGCCAGCAGCCTCCGAGGGGGAGGGGATACGCAGTATTTT.

Here the CDR3 reads CASSSTDTQYF. CDR3 nucleotide sequence: TGTGCCAGCAGCTCGACAGATACGCAGTATTTT. J is TRBJ2-3 and V is TRBV7-9; no reliable D call. V gave up 4 bases and J gave up 3 bases, with 2 bases separating them. Germline V gene lookup returns CDR1 SEHNR and CDR2 FQNEAQ (reference sequence). The CDR3 sequence is 11 residues long.

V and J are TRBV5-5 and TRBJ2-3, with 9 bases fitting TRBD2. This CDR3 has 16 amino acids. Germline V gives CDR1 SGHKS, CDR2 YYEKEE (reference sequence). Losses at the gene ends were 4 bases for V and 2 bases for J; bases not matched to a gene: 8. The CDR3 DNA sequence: TGTGCCAGCAGCCAAGTTACTAGCGGGTACACAGATACGCAGTATTTT. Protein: CASSQVTSGYTDTQYF.

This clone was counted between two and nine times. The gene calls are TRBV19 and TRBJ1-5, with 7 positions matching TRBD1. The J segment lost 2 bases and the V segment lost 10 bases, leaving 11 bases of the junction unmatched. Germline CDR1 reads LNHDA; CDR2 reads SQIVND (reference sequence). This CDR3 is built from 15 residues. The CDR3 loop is CATKAGGRGNQPQHF. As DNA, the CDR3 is TGTGCCACCAAGGCAGGGGGACGAGGCAATCAGCCCCAGCATTTT.

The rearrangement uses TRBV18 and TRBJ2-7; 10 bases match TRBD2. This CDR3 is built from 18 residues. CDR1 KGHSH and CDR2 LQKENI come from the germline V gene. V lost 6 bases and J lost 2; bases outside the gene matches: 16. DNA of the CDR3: TGTGCCAGCTCGCAAAAGGGGGTAGCGGGGGGCAAGACCTACGAGCAGTACTTC. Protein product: CASSQKGVAGGKTYEQYF.

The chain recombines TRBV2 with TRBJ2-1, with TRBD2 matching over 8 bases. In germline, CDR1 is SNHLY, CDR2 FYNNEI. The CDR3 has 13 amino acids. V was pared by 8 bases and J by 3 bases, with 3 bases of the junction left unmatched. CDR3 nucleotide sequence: TGTGCCAGCTCGACTAGCGTCTACAATGAGCAGTTCTTC. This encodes CASSTSVYNEQFF. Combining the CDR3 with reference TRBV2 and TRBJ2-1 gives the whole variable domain EPEVTQTPSHQVTQMGQEVILRCVPISNHLYFYWYRQILGQKVEFLVSFYNNEISEKSEIFDDQFSVERPDGSNFTLKIRSTKLEDSAMYFCASSTSVYNEQFFGPGTRLTVL.

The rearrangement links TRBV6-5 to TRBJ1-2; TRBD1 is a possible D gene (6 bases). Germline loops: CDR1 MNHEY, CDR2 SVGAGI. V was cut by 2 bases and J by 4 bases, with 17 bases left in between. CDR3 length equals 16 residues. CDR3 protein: CASSYAAGARPYGYTF. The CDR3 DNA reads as TGTGCCAGCAGTTACGCTGCGGGGGCGCGTCCCTATGGCTACACCTTC.

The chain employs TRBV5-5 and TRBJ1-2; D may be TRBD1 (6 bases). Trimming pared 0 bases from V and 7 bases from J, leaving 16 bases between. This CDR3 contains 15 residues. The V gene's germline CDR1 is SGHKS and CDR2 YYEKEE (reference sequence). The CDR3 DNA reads TGTGCCAGCAGCTTGGTTTCGCGGGGGGCGGGTGGCTACACCTTC. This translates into CASSLVSRGAGGYTF.

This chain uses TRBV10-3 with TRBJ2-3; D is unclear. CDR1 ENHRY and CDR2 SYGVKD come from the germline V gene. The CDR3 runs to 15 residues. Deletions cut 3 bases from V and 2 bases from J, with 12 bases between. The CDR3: CAISDMRQTTDTQYF. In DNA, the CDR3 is TGTGCCATCAGTGACATGAGGCAGACCACAGATACGCAGTATTTT.

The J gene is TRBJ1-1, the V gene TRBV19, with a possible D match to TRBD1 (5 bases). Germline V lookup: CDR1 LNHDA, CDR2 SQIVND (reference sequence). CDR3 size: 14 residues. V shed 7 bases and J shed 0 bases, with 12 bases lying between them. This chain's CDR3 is CASTKTVLNTEAFF. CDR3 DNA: TGTGCCAGTACCAAGACAGTACTGAACACTGAAGCTTTCTTT. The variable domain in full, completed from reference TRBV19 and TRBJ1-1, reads DGGITQSPKYLFRKEGQNVTLSCEQNLNHDAMYWYRQDPGQGLRLIYYSQIVNDFQKGDIAEGYSVSREKKESFPLTVTSAQKNPTAFYLCASTKTVLNTEAFFGQGTRLTVV.

CDR3 in amino acids: CASSRLGVEAFF. CDR3 DNA sequence: TGTGCCAGCAGTCGGCTAGGAGTTGAAGCTTTCTTT. The J gene is TRBJ1-1, the V gene TRBV28; no clear D gene. Germline assignment: CDR1 MDHEN and CDR2 SYDVKM. Trimming shortened V by 5 bases and J by 7 bases, and 11 bases separated the two germline ends. This CDR3 region has 12 residues.

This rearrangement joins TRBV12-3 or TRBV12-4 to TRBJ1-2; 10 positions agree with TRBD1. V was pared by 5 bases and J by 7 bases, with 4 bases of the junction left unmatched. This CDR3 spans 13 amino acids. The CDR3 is CASSPGQGVGYTF. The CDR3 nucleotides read TGTGCCAGCAGTCCCGGACAGGGGGTTGGCTACACCTTC.

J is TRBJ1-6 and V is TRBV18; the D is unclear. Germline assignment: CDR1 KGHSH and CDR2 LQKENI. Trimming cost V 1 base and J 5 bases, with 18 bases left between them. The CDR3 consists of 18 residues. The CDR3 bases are TGTGCCAGCTCACCACGTCGGGTGCATGAGACCAATAATTCACCCCTCCACTTT. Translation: CASSPRRVHETNNSPLHF.

In DNA, the CDR3 is TGTGCCAGCAGTTACTTGAGGGAGACCCAGTACTTC. Residues: CASSYLRETQYF. The V gene is TRBV6-5, the J gene TRBJ2-5, with D unresolved. The germline gives CDR1 MNHEY, CDR2 SVGAGI. The CDR3 is 12 residues long. The ends were cut back, 1 base at V and 5 bases at J, with 5 bases in the middle.

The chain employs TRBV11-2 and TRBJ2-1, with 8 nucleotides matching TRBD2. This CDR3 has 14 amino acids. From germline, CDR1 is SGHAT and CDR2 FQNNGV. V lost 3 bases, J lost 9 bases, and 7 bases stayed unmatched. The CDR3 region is CASSFRSGEGEQFF. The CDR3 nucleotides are TGTGCCAGCAGCTTTCGTAGCGGGGAGGGTGAGCAGTTCTTC.

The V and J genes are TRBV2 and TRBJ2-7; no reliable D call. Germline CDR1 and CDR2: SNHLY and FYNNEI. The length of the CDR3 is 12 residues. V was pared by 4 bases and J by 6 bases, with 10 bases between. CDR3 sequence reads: CASSVFSGEQYF. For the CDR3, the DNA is TGTGCCAGCAGTGTATTCAGTGGCGAGCAGTACTTC.

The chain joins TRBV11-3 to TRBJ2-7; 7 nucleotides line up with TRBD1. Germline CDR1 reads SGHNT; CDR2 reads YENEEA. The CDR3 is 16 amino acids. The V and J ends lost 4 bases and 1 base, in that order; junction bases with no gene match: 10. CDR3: CASSSLGGVGSYEQYF. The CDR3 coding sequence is TGTGCCAGCAGCTCGTTAGGGGGCGTCGGGTCCTACGAGCAGTACTTC.

The DNA of the CDR3 is TGTGCCAGTAGTATCCGACGGGGGGAATCTGGAAACACCATATATTTT. Amino acid sequence: CASSIRRGESGNTIYF. The gene calls are TRBV19 and TRBJ1-3; possible D gene TRBD1, 5 bases. Germline values: CDR1 LNHDA, CDR2 SQIVND (reference sequence). This CDR3 has 16 amino acids. Trimming pared 3 bases from V and 1 base from J, leaving 13 bases between.

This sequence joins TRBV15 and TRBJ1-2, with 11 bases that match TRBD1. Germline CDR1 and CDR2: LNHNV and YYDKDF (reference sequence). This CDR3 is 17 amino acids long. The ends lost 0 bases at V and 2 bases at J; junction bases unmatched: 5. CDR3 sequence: CATSREGQGAPNYGYTF. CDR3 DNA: TGTGCCACCAGCAGAGAAGGACAGGGGGCCCCAAACTATGGCTACACCTTC.

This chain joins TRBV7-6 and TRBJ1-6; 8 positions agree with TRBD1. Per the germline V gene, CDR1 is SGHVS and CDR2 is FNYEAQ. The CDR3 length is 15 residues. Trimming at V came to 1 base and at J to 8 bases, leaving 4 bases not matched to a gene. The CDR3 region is CASSLGTGSDSPLHF. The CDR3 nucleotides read TGTGCCAGCAGCTTAGGGACAGGGTCCGATTCACCCCTCCACTTT.

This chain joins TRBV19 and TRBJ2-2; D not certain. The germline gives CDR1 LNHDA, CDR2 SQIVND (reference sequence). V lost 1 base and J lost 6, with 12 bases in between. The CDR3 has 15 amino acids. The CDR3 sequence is CASSIGLGLSGELFF. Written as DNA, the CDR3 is TGTGCCAGTAGTATAGGGCTAGGATTGTCCGGGGAGCTGTTTTTT. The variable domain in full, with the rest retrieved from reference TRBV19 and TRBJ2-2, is DGGITQSPKYLFRKEGQNVTLSCEQNLNHDAMYWYRQDPGQGLRLIYYSQIVNDFQKGDIAEGYSVSREKKESFPLTVTSAQKNPTAFYLCASSIGLGLSGELFFGEGSRLTVL.

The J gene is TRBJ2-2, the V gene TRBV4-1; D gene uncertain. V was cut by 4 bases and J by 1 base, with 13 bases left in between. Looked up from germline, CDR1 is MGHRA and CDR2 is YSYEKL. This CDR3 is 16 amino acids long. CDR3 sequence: CASSPLPSVNTGELFF. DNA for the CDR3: TGCGCCAGCAGCCCCCTCCCCAGCGTGAACACCGGGGAGCTGTTTTTT.